The 28 T cell receptor beta chains listed next were all sequenced from one sample in a study of molecular identifiers for immune sequencing clone quantification. TCRdb re-analysed the PCR reads in MiXCR, keeping a single row per CDR3 protein. The sample includes just under 650,000 distinct CDR3 sequences, about 20% of them seen just once. The sample comprised naive CD8+ T cells from blood, with Jurkat cell RNA spiked in. As for subset: FACS-sorted CD8+CD4-CCR7+CD45RA+ naive T cells. These receptors were collected from a human donor in good health. Some libraries in this study had Jurkat cell RNA spiked in.

The chain combines TRBV7-9 with TRBJ2-1; D uncertain. The ends were cut back, 5 bases at V and 5 bases at J, with 10 bases in the middle. Germline V lookup: CDR1 SEHNR, CDR2 FQNEAQ (reference sequence). This CDR3 comprises 13 residues. In nucleotides, the CDR3 is TGTGCCAGCAGCCCCGGGCCGGACAATGAGCAGTTCTTC. Its protein is CASSPGPDNEQFF.

This clonotype was seen many times. This chain joins TRBV6-5 and TRBJ2-5; TRBD2 is a possible D gene (5 bases). Germline lookup yields CDR1 MNHEY and CDR2 SVGAGI. V lost 2 bases and J lost 0, with 16 bases in between. This CDR3 spans 17 amino acids. The chain's CDR3 is CASSYTGWAGDQETQYF. The CDR3 DNA reads TGTGCCAGCAGTTACACCGGGTGGGCGGGTGACCAAGAGACCCAGTACTTC.

The chain has TRBV27 and TRBJ2-7, with 7 bases lining up with TRBD2. V was pared by 6 bases and J by 4 bases, with 6 bases of the junction left unmatched. CDR1 is MNHEY, CDR2 SMNVEV, per germline (reference sequence). The CDR3 has 13 amino acids. The CDR3 region is CASRAGVGYEQYF. CDR3 in DNA: TGTGCCAGCAGGGCGGGAGTAGGGTACGAGCAGTACTTC.

This clonotype was picked up a small number of times. The gene calls are TRBV3-2 and TRBJ2-7; TRBD1 was called by the table and not checked on the DNA. TRBV3-2 is designated a pseudogene. The CDR3 extends over 18 amino acids. CDR3: CACSQEVQGAGGEYEQYF. The CDR3 DNA is TGTGCCTGCAGCCAAGAGGTTCAGGGGGCCGGTGGGGAATACGAGCAGTACTTC.

The table lists this clonotype with many counts. The chain links TRBV7-6 to TRBJ2-3; TRBD2 matches at 7 bases. The trim removed 3 bases at V and 1 base at J, leaving 1 base unmatched. CDR1 SGHVS and CDR2 FNYEAQ come from the germline V gene. The CDR3 extends over 14 amino acids. In DNA, the CDR3 is TGTGCCAGCAGCTTGAGCGGGGGCACAGATACGCAGTATTTT. Translation: CASSLSGGTDTQYF.

This clonotype was seen at least ten times. The chain has TRBV5-5 and TRBJ1-1, with D possibly matching TRBD1 (6 bases). Germline values: CDR1 SGHKS, CDR2 YYEKEE (reference sequence). The CDR3 is 13 amino acids. Trimming took off 6 bases at V and 3 bases at J, with 12 bases between the two ends. The DNA for the CDR3 is TGTGCCAGCACGTTATACAGGGACACTGAAGCTTTCTTT. Amino acids: CASTLYRDTEAFF.

This clonotype has at least ten counts. The chain uses TRBV7-2 and TRBJ2-7; 9 nucleotides agree with TRBD2. Germline trimming cut 0 bases from V and 7 bases from J; bases unmatched to any gene: 10. The CDR3 covers 16 residues. Germline lookup yields CDR1 SGHTA and CDR2 FQGNSA. This chain's CDR3 is CASSLARAGGPREQYF. The CDR3 region has the DNA TGTGCCAGCAGCTTAGCGCGGGCGGGAGGGCCAAGGGAGCAGTACTTC.

In this sample, this clonotype turned up a few times. This chain joins TRBV4-2 and TRBJ2-1; tentative D call: TRBD2 (6 bases). Trimming removed 0 bases from V and 0 bases from J, with 9 bases in between. Germline V gene sequence: CDR1 LGHNA, CDR2 YNFKEQ. The CDR3 loop spans 16 amino acids. The CDR3 loop reads CASSQDTSSSYNEQFF. DNA for the CDR3: TGTGCCAGCAGCCAAGATACTAGCAGCTCCTACAATGAGCAGTTCTTC.

This clonotype was found a few times. At one end, the junction sequence differs from germline, possibly due to a read error. The chain employs TRBV20-1 and TRBJ2-3, with D perhaps assigned TRBD1 or TRBD2 (5 bases each). The germline V gene has CDR1 DFQATT and CDR2 SNEGSKA (reference sequence). The CDR3 is 16 amino acids. CDR3 DNA: TGCGGTGCTAGAGATATTGGGGACCTAAGCACAGATACGCAGTATTTT. It encodes CGARDIGDLSTDTQYF.

This clonotype was counted at least ten times. The V gene is TRBV7-2, the J gene TRBJ2-7, with D perhaps TRBD2 (5 bases). Trimming pared 5 bases from V and 0 bases from J, leaving 11 bases between. The germline gives CDR1 SGHTA, CDR2 FQGNSA. The CDR3 is 14 residues long. The CDR3 sequence: CASSRPGSSYEQYF. In DNA form, the CDR3 reads TGTGCCAGCAGCCGCCCGGGGAGCTCCTACGAGCAGTACTTC.

About this clonotype: A much larger clone differs by one base, so this may be a read error. The chain couples TRBV6-5 to TRBJ1-1, with 8 bases aligning to TRBD1. Germline V lookup: CDR1 MNHEY, CDR2 SVGAGI. This CDR3 has 14 residues. As DNA, the CDR3 is TGTGCCAGCAGTTACTCAGGACAGGGCGCTAAAGCTTCCTTT. It yields the protein CASSYSGQGAKASF.

This clonotype came up many times. The V call is TRBV2, the J call TRBJ1-2, with D perhaps matching TRBD1 (5 bases). The CDR3 totals 18 residues. CDR1 SNHLY and CDR2 FYNNEI come from the germline V gene. Trimming took 0 bases from V and 3 from J, leaving 20 bases between them. Written as DNA, the CDR3 is TGTGCCAGCAGTGAAGCGCTTCTTGTCAGGGTTGGAGACTATGGCTACACCTTC. Translation gives CASSEALLVRVGDYGYTF.

In regard to this clonotype: A read error may explain this, as a much larger clone is one base away. V and J are TRBV6-2 or TRBV6-3 and TRBJ2-7; no clear D. V was shortened by 7 bases and J by 5 bases, with 12 bases between the two germline ends. From germline, CDR1 is MNHEY and CDR2 SVGEGT. The CDR3 has 12 residues. The chain's CDR3 is CASTVGPNEQYF. The CDR3 DNA is TGTGCCAGCACGGTAGGGCCTAACGAGCAGTACTTC.

Concerning this clonotype: A much more abundant neighbour one base away suggests this may be a read error. The conserved closing phenylalanine or tryptophan is absent in this CDR3, likely reflecting a read error. V and J are TRBV14 and TRBJ2-2; D not resolved. This CDR3 spans 15 amino acids. The germline V gene has CDR1 SGHDN and CDR2 FVKESK. Trimming pared 1 base from V and 0 bases from J, leaving 6 bases between. The CDR3, as DNA: TGTGCCAGCAGCCAAGGGACGACGAACACCGGGGAGCTGTTTTCT. As protein: CASSQGTTNTGELFS.

The rearrangement links TRBV10-3 to TRBJ2-7, with a possible D match to TRBD1 (6 bases). The ends were cut back, 0 bases at V and 1 base at J, with 16 bases in the middle. There are 17 residues in the CDR3. Germline CDR1 and CDR2: ENHRY and SYGVKD. Here the CDR3 DNA reads TGTGCCATCAGTGAGTCGAGCACCGGGACAATGTCCTACGAGCAGTACTTC. It yields the protein CAISESSTGTMSYEQYF.

This clonotype was detected a few times. This chain links TRBV6-1 with TRBJ2-5; TRBD1 aligns across 7 bases. This CDR3 has 17 amino acids. The V gene's germline CDR1 is MNHNS and CDR2 SASEGT. V trimming: 0 bases; J trimming: 3 bases; junction bases outside the gene matches: 10. CDR3 residues: CASSEALLRDSEETQYF. DNA of the CDR3: TGTGCCAGCAGTGAAGCGCTTCTACGGGACAGTGAAGAGACCCAGTACTTC.

This clonotype was recorded at least ten times. The gene calls are TRBV5-5 and TRBJ2-2; D possibly uses TRBD1 or TRBD2 (5 bases each). The CDR3 is 17 residues long. V was trimmed by 6 bases and J by 6 bases, leaving 24 bases between them. Germline lookup yields CDR1 SGHKS and CDR2 YYEKEE (reference sequence). The CDR3 nucleotides are TGTGCCAGCACCATGGGACGGCTAGAGTCGTTCGCCGGGGAGCTGTTTTTT. As protein: CASTMGRLESFAGELFF.

The table lists this clonotype with many counts. The CDR3 DNA is TGTGCCAGCAGCCCGGGACAGGGCGCCGAGCAGTACTTC. Amino acids: CASSPGQGAEQYF. V is TRBV7-9 and J is TRBJ2-7; 9 bases are a match to TRBD1. Germline V lookup: CDR1 SEHNR, CDR2 FQNEAQ (reference sequence). This CDR3 has 13 residues. V trimming: 5 bases; J trimming: 6 bases; junction bases outside the gene matches: 5.

This clonotype showed up just a few times. The V and J genes are TRBV28 and TRBJ2-7; D gene uncertain. Germline values: CDR1 MDHEN, CDR2 SYDVKM. The V and J ends lost 6 bases and 7 bases respectively, with 10 bases between them. The CDR3 is made up of 11 amino acids. CDR3 nucleotides: TGTGCCAGCAGAGAAAACGGAGAGCAGTACTTC. Translated: CASRENGEQYF.

The chain recombines TRBV19 with TRBJ2-7; D remains ambiguous. Per germline, CDR1 LNHDA and CDR2 SQIVND (reference sequence). Trimming shortened V by 6 bases and J by 4 bases, and 13 bases separated the two germline ends. The CDR3 consists of 13 residues. The CDR3 DNA follows: TGTGCCAGTAGCTTGGCGGTACCTTACGAGCAGTACTTC. Its translation: CASSLAVPYEQYF.

This rearrangement joins TRBV15 to TRBJ1-2; no definite D call. The ends were cut back, 0 bases at V and 5 bases at J, with 10 bases in the middle. The CDR3 spans 14 residues. Germline assignment: CDR1 LNHNV and CDR2 YYDKDF (reference sequence). For the CDR3, the DNA is TGTGCCACCAGCAGAGATGAGAACGATTATGGCTACACCTTC. It yields the protein CATSRDENDYGYTF.

In regard to this clonotype: Sequence at one end of the junction differs from germline and may be a read error. V is TRBV20-1 and J is TRBJ2-7; D remains ambiguous. The CDR3 totals 13 residues. Germline V lookup: CDR1 DFQATT, CDR2 SNEGSKA (reference sequence). The CDR3 loop is CSARGTNSYEQYF. CDR3 sequence (DNA): TGCAGTGCGAGAGGCACAAACTCCTACGAGCAGTACTTC.

This clonotype was counted ten times or more. The rearrangement joins TRBV29-1 to TRBJ2-7; D gene ambiguous. Per germline, CDR1 SQVTM and CDR2 ANQGSEA. The CDR3 length is 15 residues. V was shortened by 7 bases and J by 2 bases, with 21 bases between the two germline ends. CDR3 sequence reads: CSDKVGGKAAYEQYF. As DNA, the CDR3 is TGCAGCGATAAAGTTGGCGGAAAGGCAGCCTACGAGCAGTACTTC.

There are many counts of this clonotype. V is TRBV4-3 and J is TRBJ2-7; TRBD2 aligns across 9 bases. Per germline, CDR1 LGHNA and CDR2 YSLEER. With 0 bases clipped from V and 2 bases from J, the junction kept 8 bases outside the gene matches. The CDR3 runs 17 residues. In DNA, the CDR3 is TGCGCCAGCAGCCAAGATCATGCCACTAGCGGGCCCTACGAGCAGTACTTC. It codes for CASSQDHATSGPYEQYF.

This clonotype was recorded at least ten times. In nucleotides, the CDR3 is TGTGCCAGCAGCCAATCCGGGACAGGGTACTATGGCTACACCTTC. Its translation: CASSQSGTGYYGYTF. The chain employs TRBV16 and TRBJ1-2; 9 nucleotides match TRBD1. Germline V lookup: CDR1 KGHSY, CDR2 FQNENV. CDR3 length: 15 amino acids. V lost 0 bases, J lost 3 bases, and 2 bases stayed unmatched. Looking up the rest from reference TRBV16 and TRBJ1-2 gives the full variable domain: GEEVAQTPKHLVRGEGQKAKLYCAPIKGHSYVFWYQQVLKNEFKFLISFQNENVFDETGMPKERFSAKCLPNSPCSLEIQATKLEDSAVYFCASSQSGTGYYGYTFGSGTRLTVV.

CDR3: CASSHPTSGRDEQFF. In nucleotides, the CDR3 is TGTGCCAGCAGCCACCCGACTAGCGGGAGGGATGAGCAGTTCTTC. This chain links TRBV3-1 with TRBJ2-1; 14 nucleotides agree with TRBD2. Trimming removed 3 bases from V and 8 bases from J; junction bases left unmatched: 3. The CDR3 is made up of 15 amino acids. Germline assignment: CDR1 LGHDT and CDR2 YNNKEL (reference sequence).

This clonotype occurred a few times. The chain carries TRBV7-9 and TRBJ1-3; tentatively, D is TRBD1 (6 bases). This CDR3 is 12 amino acids long. CDR1 SEHNR and CDR2 FQNEAQ come from the germline V gene (reference sequence). Trimming cost V 8 bases and J 1 base, with 6 bases left between them. Here the CDR3 reads CASDRSGNTIYF. The CDR3 DNA reads TGTGCCAGCGACAGGTCTGGAAACACCATATATTTT.

This clonotype was counted ten times or more. The V gene is TRBV2, the J gene TRBJ1-6; TRBD1 might be the D (5 bases). The CDR3 extends over 11 amino acids. V was clipped by 6 bases and J by 17 bases, with 14 bases between them. Germline loops: CDR1 SNHLY, CDR2 FYNNEI. In nucleotides, the CDR3 is TGTGCCAGCAGCGGAAAGGGGTGGTTCCACTTT. It translates to CASSGKGWFHF.